This TCR beta chain was recovered during a study of regulatory dendritic cells for organ transplantation. Germline-derived CDR1 and CDR2 are KGHSH and LQKENI. This CDR3 has 14 residues. Trimming took 3 bases from V and 1 from J, leaving 9 bases between them. Clones were read by immunoSEQ multiplex PCR, and TCRdb kept only the in-frame ones, dropping some. This table holds around 5,000 clones, more than 55% found once. Specimen: memory CD8+ T cells from blood. Subset in this sample: CD45RO+ memory T cells. The chain employs TRBV18 and TRBJ1-1; D possibly corresponds to TRBD1 (5 bases). The origin of this receptor is a human donor in good health. CDR3 bases: TGTGCCAGCTCACCGGACAAGAGGAACACTGAAGCTTTCTTT. It is translated as CASSPDKRNTEAFF.